This TCR beta chain is drawn from a study of tissue T cells after allogeneic stem cell transplantation. Documented time point: mouse harvest day 14 after allogeneic transplant. Each mouse received 10^7 T-cell-depleted marrow cells plus 10^6 splenic CD5+ T cells by tail vein. Tissues came from B6→BALB/c major-mismatch GVHD mice at day 7 or 14. In the case of this clone: What it binds is not known. These gene names are mouse names. The missing CDR3 end, 1 residue past where the read stops, is filled in from the germline J gene.

The CDR3 extends over 15 amino acids. Trimming removed 6 bases from V and 2 bases from J; junction bases left unmatched: 5. Germline CDR1 FNHDT, CDR2 SITEND (reference sequence). Profiling relied on immunoSEQ multiplex PCR, and the TCRdb table lists in-frame clones only, not all of them. Of approximately 8,800 clones in the sample, less than 45% were seen once. Overall study results and limits: Tissue-detected TCR repertoire was only partly captured by blood and spleen T cells. Limitations included a small, clinically heterogeneous cohort and limited sampling depth.

The material sequenced was skin. This chain uses TRBV19 with TRBJ2-2, with 9 nucleotides matching TRBD1. This TCR was sampled from a female BALB/c mouse given C57BL/6 T cells with graft-versus-host disease after an allogeneic hematopoietic cell transplant. CDR3 amino acids: CASKQGAENTGQLYF. CDR3 DNA (partial): TGTGCCAGCAAACAGGGGGCGGAGAACACCGGGCAGCTCTAC.